This TCR beta chain originates from a study of cytomegalovirus exposure and HLA in healthy donors. The V gene's germline CDR1 is SEHNR and CDR2 FQNEAQ (reference sequence). The CDR3 spans 14 residues. The trim removed 7 bases at V and 2 bases at J, leaving 7 bases unmatched. This clone occurred once. Its antigen is currently unknown. Study observations and caveats: The authors assumed roughly uniform sequencing depth across donors for presence/absence analyses. Reports described diagnosis of cytomegalovirus status by the classifier as highly specific and sensitive. Compared with the roughly 670-donor mean, an Asian-associated ancestry cluster reportedly had fewer N-insertions, according to a later analysis.

13 Jbeta primers and 60 Vbeta primers were used for the PCR. Only in-frame clones appear in the TCRdb table, and some are missing; sequencing was by immunoSEQ multiplex PCR. This table holds about 160,000 clones, more than 65% found once. Sequencing was carried out using PBMCs. The sequence derives from a man aged 50-60 years in good health and CMV-seropositive. This chain joins TRBV7-9 and TRBJ2-7; the match to TRBD2 covers 8 bases. In DNA form, the CDR3 reads TGTGCCAGCAACCCGGGGGGGCTGACCTACGAGCAGTACTTC. Amino acids: CASNPGGLTYEQYF.